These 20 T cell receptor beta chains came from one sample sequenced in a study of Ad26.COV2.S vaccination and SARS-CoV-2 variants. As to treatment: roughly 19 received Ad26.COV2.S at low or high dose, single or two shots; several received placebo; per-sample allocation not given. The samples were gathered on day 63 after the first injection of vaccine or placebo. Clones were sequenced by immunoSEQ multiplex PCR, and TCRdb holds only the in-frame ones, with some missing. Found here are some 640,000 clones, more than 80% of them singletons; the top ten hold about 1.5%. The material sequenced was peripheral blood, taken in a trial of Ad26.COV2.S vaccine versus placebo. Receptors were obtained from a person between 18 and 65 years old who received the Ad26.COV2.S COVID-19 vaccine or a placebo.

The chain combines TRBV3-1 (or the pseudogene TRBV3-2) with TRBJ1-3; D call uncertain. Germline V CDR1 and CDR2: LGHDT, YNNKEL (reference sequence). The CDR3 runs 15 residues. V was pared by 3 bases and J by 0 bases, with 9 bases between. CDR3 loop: CASSQQARSGNTIYF. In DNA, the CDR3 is TGTGCCAGCAGCCAGCAGGCCCGCTCTGGAAACACCATATATTTT.

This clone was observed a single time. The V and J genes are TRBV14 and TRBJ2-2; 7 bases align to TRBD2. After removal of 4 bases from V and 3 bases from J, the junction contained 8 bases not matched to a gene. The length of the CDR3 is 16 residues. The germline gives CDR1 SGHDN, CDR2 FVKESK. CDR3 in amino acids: CASSPPGGYHTGELFF. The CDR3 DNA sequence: TGTGCCAGCAGCCCTCCCGGGGGGTACCACACCGGGGAGCTGTTTTTT.

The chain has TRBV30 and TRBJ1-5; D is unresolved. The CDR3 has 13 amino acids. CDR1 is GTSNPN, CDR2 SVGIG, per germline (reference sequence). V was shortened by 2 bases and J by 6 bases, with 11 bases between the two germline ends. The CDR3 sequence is CAWSRGYFQPQHF. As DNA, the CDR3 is TGTGCCTGGAGTAGAGGTTATTTTCAGCCCCAGCATTTT.

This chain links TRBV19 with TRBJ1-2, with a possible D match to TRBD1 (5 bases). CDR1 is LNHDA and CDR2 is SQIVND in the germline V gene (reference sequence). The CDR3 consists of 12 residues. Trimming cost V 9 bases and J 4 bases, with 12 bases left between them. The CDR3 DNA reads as TGTGCCAGCCAGGGTAGGATCTATGGCTACACCTTC. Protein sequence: CASQGRIYGYTF.

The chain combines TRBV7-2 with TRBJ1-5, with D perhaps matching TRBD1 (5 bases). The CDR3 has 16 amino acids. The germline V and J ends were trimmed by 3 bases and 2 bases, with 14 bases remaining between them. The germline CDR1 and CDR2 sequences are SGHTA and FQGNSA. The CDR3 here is CASSFSGGTGNQPQHF. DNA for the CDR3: TGTGCCAGCAGCTTTTCCGGGGGGACGGGCAATCAGCCCCAGCATTTT. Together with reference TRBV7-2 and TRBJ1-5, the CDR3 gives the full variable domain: GAGVSQSPSNKVTEKGKDVELRCDPISGHTALYWYRQSLGQGLEFLIYFQGNSAPDKSGLPSDRFSAERTGGSVSTLTIQRTQQEDSAVYLCASSFSGGTGNQPQHFGDGTRLSIL.

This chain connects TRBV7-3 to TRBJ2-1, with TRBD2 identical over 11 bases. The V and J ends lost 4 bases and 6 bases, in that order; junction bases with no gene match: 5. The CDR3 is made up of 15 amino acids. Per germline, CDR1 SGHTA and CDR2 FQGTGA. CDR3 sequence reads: CASSSGLAAINEQFF. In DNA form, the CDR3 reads TGTGCCAGCAGCTCGGGACTAGCGGCGATCAATGAGCAGTTCTTC.

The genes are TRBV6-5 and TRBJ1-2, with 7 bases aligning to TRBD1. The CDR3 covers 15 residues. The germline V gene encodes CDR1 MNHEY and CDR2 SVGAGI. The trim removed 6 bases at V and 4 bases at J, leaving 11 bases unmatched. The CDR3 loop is CASRNQGQLGYGYTF. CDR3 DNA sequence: TGTGCCAGCAGAAACCAGGGACAGCTCGGCTATGGCTACACCTTC.

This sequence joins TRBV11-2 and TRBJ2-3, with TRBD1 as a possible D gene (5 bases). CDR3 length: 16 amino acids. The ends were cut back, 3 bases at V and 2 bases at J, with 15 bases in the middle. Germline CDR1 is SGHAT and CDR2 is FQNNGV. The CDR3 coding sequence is TGTGCCAGCAGCTTGGTAGGGGTCTCCTCCACAGATACGCAGTATTTT. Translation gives CASSLVGVSSTDTQYF.

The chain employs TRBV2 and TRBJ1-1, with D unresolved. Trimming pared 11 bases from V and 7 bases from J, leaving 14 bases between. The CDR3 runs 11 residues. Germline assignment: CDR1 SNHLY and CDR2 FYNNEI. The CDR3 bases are TGTGCCGTCATTAAGTCGGGTGAAGCTTTCTTT. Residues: CAVIKSGEAFF.

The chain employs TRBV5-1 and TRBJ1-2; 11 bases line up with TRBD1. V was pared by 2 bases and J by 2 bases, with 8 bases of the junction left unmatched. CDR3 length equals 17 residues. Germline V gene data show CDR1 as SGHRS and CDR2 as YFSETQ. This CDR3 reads CASSLNAGQGANYGYTF. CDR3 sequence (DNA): TGCGCCAGCAGCTTAAACGCCGGACAGGGGGCGAACTATGGCTACACCTTC.

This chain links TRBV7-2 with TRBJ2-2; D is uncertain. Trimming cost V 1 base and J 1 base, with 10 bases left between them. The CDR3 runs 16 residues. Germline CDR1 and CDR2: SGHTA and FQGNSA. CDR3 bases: TGTGCCAGCAGCTTAGTCGGAGCCTTGAACACCGGGGAGCTGTTTTTT. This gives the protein CASSLVGALNTGELFF.

CDR3 coding DNA: TGTGCCAGCAGACAAAGACAGGGTCCGCCGGGGACCCAGTACTTC. Its translation is CASRQRQGPPGTQYF. This chain links TRBV5-4 with TRBJ2-5; 7 bases fit TRBD1. J gave up 7 bases and V 5 bases, and 14 bases lay outside the gene matches. From germline, CDR1 is SGHNT and CDR2 YYREEE (reference sequence). The CDR3 spans 15 residues.

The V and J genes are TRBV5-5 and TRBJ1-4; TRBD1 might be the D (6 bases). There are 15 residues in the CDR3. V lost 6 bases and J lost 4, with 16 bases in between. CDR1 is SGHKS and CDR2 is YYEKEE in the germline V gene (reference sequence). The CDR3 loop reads CASTLAGGHNEKLFF. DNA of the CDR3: TGTGCCAGCACCCTGGCCGGGGGCCATAATGAAAAACTGTTTTTT.

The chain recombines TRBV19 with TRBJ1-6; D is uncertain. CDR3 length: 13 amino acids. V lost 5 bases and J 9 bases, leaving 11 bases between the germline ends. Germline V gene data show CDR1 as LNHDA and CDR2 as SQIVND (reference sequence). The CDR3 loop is CASSPYLISPLHF. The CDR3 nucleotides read TGTGCCAGTAGTCCCTACTTGATTTCACCCCTCCACTTT. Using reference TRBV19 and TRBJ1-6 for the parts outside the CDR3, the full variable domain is DGGITQSPKYLFRKEGQNVTLSCEQNLNHDAMYWYRQDPGQGLRLIYYSQIVNDFQKGDIAEGYSVSREKKESFPLTVTSAQKNPTAFYLCASSPYLISPLHFGNGTRLTVT.

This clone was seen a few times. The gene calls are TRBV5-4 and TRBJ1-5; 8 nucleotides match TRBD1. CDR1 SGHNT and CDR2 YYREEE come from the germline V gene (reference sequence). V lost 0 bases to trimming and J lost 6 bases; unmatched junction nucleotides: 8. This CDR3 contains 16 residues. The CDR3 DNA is TGTGCCAGCAGCTTGGGGCCAGGGGGCGAATTTCAGCCCCAGCATTTT. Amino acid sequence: CASSLGPGGEFQPQHF.

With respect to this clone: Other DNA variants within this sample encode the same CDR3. The CDR3 loop is CASRDRVNQPQHF. The CDR3, as DNA: TGTGCCAGTAGGGACAGGGTCAATCAGCCCCAGCATTTT. The chain uses TRBV19 and TRBJ1-5; 8 bases align to TRBD1. The CDR3 totals 13 residues. The ends lost 6 bases at V and 3 bases at J; junction bases unmatched: 1. Germline CDR1 is LNHDA and CDR2 is SQIVND (reference sequence).

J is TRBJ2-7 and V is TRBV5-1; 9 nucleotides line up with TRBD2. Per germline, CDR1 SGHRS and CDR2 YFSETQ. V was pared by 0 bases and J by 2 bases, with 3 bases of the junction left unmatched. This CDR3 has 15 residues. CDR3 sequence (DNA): TGCGCCAGCAGCTTGGGACTAGCGGAGACCTACGAGCAGTACTTC. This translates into CASSLGLAETYEQYF.

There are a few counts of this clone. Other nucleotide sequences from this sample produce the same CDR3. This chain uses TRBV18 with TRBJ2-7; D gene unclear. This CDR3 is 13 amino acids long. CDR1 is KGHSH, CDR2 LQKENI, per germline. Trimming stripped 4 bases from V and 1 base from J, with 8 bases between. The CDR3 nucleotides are TGTGCCAGCTCACAGACGGATTCCTACGAGCAGTACTTC. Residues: CASSQTDSYEQYF.

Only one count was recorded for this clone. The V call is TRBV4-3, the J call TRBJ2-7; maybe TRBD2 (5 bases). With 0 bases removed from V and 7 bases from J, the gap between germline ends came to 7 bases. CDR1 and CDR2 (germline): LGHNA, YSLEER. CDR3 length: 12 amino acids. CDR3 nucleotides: TGCGCCAGCAGCCAAGATTGGAGGGAGCAGTACTTC. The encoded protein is CASSQDWREQYF.

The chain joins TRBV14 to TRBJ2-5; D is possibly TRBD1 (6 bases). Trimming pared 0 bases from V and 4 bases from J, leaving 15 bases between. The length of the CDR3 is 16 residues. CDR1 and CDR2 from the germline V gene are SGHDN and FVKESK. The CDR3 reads CASSQEMGAVGETQYF. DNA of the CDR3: TGTGCCAGCAGCCAAGAGATGGGGGCAGTGGGAGAGACCCAGTACTTC.